A single sample is the source of the 30 T cell receptor beta chains below, sequenced in a study of OX40 agonist ivuxolimab in advanced cancers. Method: immunoSEQ multiplex PCR; TCRdb's copy keeps in-frame clones and lacks some. Of tens of thousands of clones in the sample, roughly 82% were seen once. This specimen was CD4+ or CD8+ T cells sorted from blood, taken in a trial of the OX40 agonist ivuxolimab. The receptors were gathered from an adult with an advanced solid tumor such as melanoma, head and neck, liver or kidney cancer.

The chain couples TRBV7-2 to TRBJ1-1; 7 bases line up with TRBD1. Germline V gene data show CDR1 as SGHTA and CDR2 as FQGNSA. The CDR3 totals 17 residues. The V segment lost 5 bases and the J segment 0 bases; nucleotides outside the gene matches: 12. DNA of the CDR3: TGTGCCAGCAGCCCCCAGACAGGGAGAGGGATGAACACTGAAGCTTTCTTT. It is translated as CASSPQTGRGMNTEAFF.

This rearrangement joins TRBV5-1 to TRBJ1-4, with D unresolved. This CDR3 has 15 residues. Germline values: CDR1 SGHRS, CDR2 YFSETQ. Trimming stripped 0 bases from V and 5 bases from J, with 11 bases between. This CDR3 reads CASSLGDIRNEKLFF. The CDR3 DNA sequence: TGCGCCAGCAGCTTGGGAGACATTAGAAATGAAAAACTGTTTTTT.

The gene calls are TRBV6-5 and TRBJ2-2; D is uncertain. Looked up from germline, CDR1 is MNHEY and CDR2 is SVGAGI. V lost 6 bases to trimming and J lost 4 bases, with 9 bases between them. The length of the CDR3 is 13 residues. As DNA, the CDR3 is TGTGCCAGCAGCCTTGGAGCCACCGGGGAGCTGTTTTTT. Protein sequence: CASSLGATGELFF.

V is TRBV5-4 and J is TRBJ1-2, with a weak D call TRBD1 (5 bases). Germline CDR1 SGHNT, CDR2 YYREEE (reference sequence). Deletions cut 1 base from V and 8 bases from J, with 12 bases between. This CDR3 region has 13 residues. CDR3 in amino acids: CASSLRGRGGYTF. CDR3 nucleotide sequence: TGTGCCAGCAGCTTGAGGGGAAGAGGAGGCTACACCTTC.

The table lists this clone with a count of one. J is TRBJ2-5 and V is TRBV15, with a tentative D call TRBD2 (6 bases). CDR1 is LNHNV and CDR2 is YYDKDF in the germline V gene (reference sequence). Between the trimmed V and J ends, which lost 0 bases and 5 bases, there was a span of 13 bases. There are 15 residues in the CDR3. CDR3 sequence: CATSREGGPRETQYF. CDR3 bases: TGTGCCACCAGCAGAGAGGGGGGACCCCGGGAGACCCAGTACTTC.

The rearrangement joins TRBV5-1 to TRBJ1-4; no firm D call. Trimming stripped 0 bases from V and 6 bases from J, with 21 bases between. Germline-derived CDR1 and CDR2 are SGHRS and YFSETQ. CDR3 size: 18 residues. The CDR3: CASSLASSYSRLYEKLFF. CDR3 nucleotides: TGCGCCAGCAGCTTGGCGTCTTCGTATTCCAGACTATATGAAAAACTGTTTTTT.

The chain is built from TRBV4-3 and TRBJ1-2; TRBD1 is a possible D gene (6 bases). The CDR3 runs to 15 residues. Looked up from germline, CDR1 is LGHNA and CDR2 is YSLEER. Between the trimmed V and J ends, which lost 0 bases and 3 bases, there was a span of 11 bases. CDR3 DNA: TGCGCCAGCAGCCAAGATACAGGGAACTACTATGGCTACACCTTC. It encodes CASSQDTGNYYGYTF.

V is TRBV27 and J is TRBJ2-2; D unclear. The V gene lost 1 base and the J gene lost 4 bases, with 16 bases spanning the gap. Germline loops: CDR1 MNHEY, CDR2 SMNVEV (reference sequence). The CDR3 totals 17 residues. This CDR3 is CASSLLGSSEATGELFF. CDR3 sequence (DNA): TGTGCCAGCAGTTTATTAGGTTCGTCAGAAGCCACCGGGGAGCTGTTTTTT.

In nucleotides, the CDR3 is TGTGCCTGGAGTGTACTACCCACCTACGGGAGAGATGAGCAGTTCTTC. Its translation: CAWSVLPTYGRDEQFF. The chain joins TRBV30 to TRBJ2-1, with a tentative D call TRBD2 (6 bases). The CDR3 runs to 16 residues. Trimming removed 0 bases at V and 8 bases at J, with 20 bases between. Germline CDR1 is GTSNPN and CDR2 is SVGIG (reference sequence).

The chain employs TRBV6-1 and TRBJ1-2; D is possibly TRBD1 (5 bases). Germline values: CDR1 MNHNS, CDR2 SASEGT. The CDR3 is 14 residues long. V lost 3 bases, J lost 2 bases, and 10 bases lay in between. The CDR3 coding sequence is TGTGCCAGCAGTGAGGGGCCAGTGAACTATGGCTACACCTTC. This codes for CASSEGPVNYGYTF.

This chain uses TRBV18 with TRBJ1-3, with D possibly matching TRBD1 (5 bases). Per the germline V gene, CDR1 is KGHSH and CDR2 is LQKENI. The CDR3 loop spans 16 amino acids. V lost 5 bases and J lost 0, with 14 bases in between. CDR3 in amino acids: CASSVNRGSSGNTIYF. The CDR3 region has the DNA TGTGCCAGCTCAGTCAACCGGGGCAGCTCTGGAAACACCATATATTTT. Full variable domain (remainder filled in from reference TRBV18 and TRBJ1-3): NAGVMQNPRHLVRRRGQEARLRCSPMKGHSHVYWYRQLPEEGLKFMVYLQKENIIDESGMPKERFSAEFPKEGPSILRIQQVVRGDSAAYFCASSVNRGSSGNTIYFGEGSWLTVV.

The rearrangement uses TRBV11-2 and TRBJ1-2, with a weak D call TRBD1 (5 bases). The germline V and J ends were trimmed by 5 bases and 6 bases, with 19 bases remaining between them. Germline CDR1 SGHAT, CDR2 FQNNGV. The CDR3 totals 15 residues. The CDR3 DNA is TGTGCCAGCAGCCTAGCAAGGGGACCGGACCATGGCTACACCTTC. Amino acids: CASSLARGPDHGYTF.

The count of this clone is one. The rearrangement uses TRBV7-6 and TRBJ2-3; 8 bases fit TRBD2. Germline V gene lookup returns CDR1 SGHVS and CDR2 FNYEAQ. The CDR3 loop spans 16 amino acids. Trimming at V came to 5 bases and at J to 1 base, leaving 8 bases not matched to a gene. The CDR3, as DNA: TGTGCCAGCAGCCCTACGCGGGGGGACCGCACAGATACGCAGTATTTT. Translating it yields CASSPTRGDRTDTQYF.

This chain uses TRBV5-4 with TRBJ2-7; D uncertain. Germline lookup yields CDR1 SGHNT and CDR2 YYREEE (reference sequence). V was pared by 1 base and J by 3 bases, with 14 bases between. The CDR3 spans 15 residues. The CDR3 coding sequence is TGTGCCAGCAGCTTGTCGACAAACTTTGACTACGAGCAGTACTTC. Protein sequence: CASSLSTNFDYEQYF.

The chain is built from TRBV5-1 and TRBJ2-2; 7 nucleotides agree with TRBD1. The J segment lost 4 bases and the V segment lost 4 bases, leaving 7 bases of the junction unmatched. CDR1 is SGHRS, CDR2 YFSETQ, per germline. This CDR3 is built from 15 residues. The CDR3 coding sequence is TGCGCCAGCAGCCGGGACAGATTTCCCACCGGGGAGCTGTTTTTT. It translates to CASSRDRFPTGELFF.

The V and J genes are TRBV18 and TRBJ2-7; a possible D gene is TRBD1 (6 bases). The germline gives CDR1 KGHSH, CDR2 LQKENI. V was trimmed by 6 bases and J by 6 bases, leaving 18 bases between them. This CDR3 contains 14 residues. CDR3 DNA: TGTGCCAGCTCCTCAGGGGCAGGTTCGGGCGAGCAGTACTTC. Amino acid sequence: CASSSGAGSGEQYF.

This rearrangement joins TRBV10-1 to TRBJ2-2; D possibly uses TRBD1 or TRBD2 (5 bases each). The CDR3 extends over 14 amino acids. The ends were cut back, 5 bases at V and 1 base at J, with 8 bases in the middle. The germline CDR1 and CDR2 sequences are WNHNN and SYGVQD (reference sequence). Here the CDR3 reads CASSPGGNTGELFF. The CDR3 DNA is TGCGCCAGCAGTCCTGGGGGGAACACCGGGGAGCTGTTTTTT.

The CDR3 DNA reads TGCGCCAGCAGCCACGGGACAGGGCCTAAGAGCTCCTACAATGAGCAGTTCTTC. It is translated as CASSHGTGPKSSYNEQFF. V is TRBV4-1 and J is TRBJ2-1; TRBD1 matches 9 bases. This CDR3 region has 18 residues. CDR1 MGHRA and CDR2 YSYEKL come from the germline V gene. V shed 3 bases, J shed 0 bases, and the junction held 9 bases outside the gene matches.

V gene TRBV6-5 combines with J gene TRBJ2-7; TRBD1 or TRBD2 may be the D gene (5 bases each). The CDR3 is 12 amino acids. Trimming pared 5 bases from V and 5 bases from J, leaving 10 bases between. Germline V lookup: CDR1 MNHEY, CDR2 SVGAGI. The CDR3 is CASSIPGHEQYF. The CDR3 DNA reads as TGTGCCAGCAGTATCCCGGGGCACGAGCAGTACTTC.

The V and J genes are TRBV6-6 and TRBJ2-2; D remains ambiguous. Germline lookup yields CDR1 MNHNY and CDR2 SVGAGI (reference sequence). This CDR3 comprises 14 residues. V lost 5 bases and J lost 4, with 11 bases in between. For the CDR3, the DNA is TGTGCCAGCAGTAAGAGACGAGGCACCGGGGAGCTGTTTTTT. It codes for CASSKRRGTGELFF.

V is TRBV7-2 and J is TRBJ2-7, with unresolved D. The CDR3 totals 16 residues. Trimming left V 0 bases short and J 3 bases short, with 15 bases between. The germline CDR1 and CDR2 sequences are SGHTA and FQGNSA. The CDR3 region has the DNA TGTGCCAGCAGCTTAGCGCCTTCGACAAAAGACTACGAGCAGTACTTC. Protein: CASSLAPSTKDYEQYF.

The chain uses TRBV9 and TRBJ2-7; TRBD1 might be the D (6 bases). The ends were cut back, 2 bases at V and 0 bases at J, with 12 bases in the middle. This CDR3 contains 15 residues. CDR1 SGDLS and CDR2 YYNGEE come from the germline V gene. The DNA for the CDR3 is TGTGCCAGCAGCGTTTTATTGGACAGCTCCTACGAGCAGTACTTC. This gives the protein CASSVLLDSSYEQYF.

This clone has a single count. The chain combines TRBV2 with TRBJ1-5; 9 positions agree with TRBD1. This CDR3 is 15 amino acids long. The V and J ends lost 6 bases and 6 bases, in that order; junction bases with no gene match: 9. Germline V CDR1 and CDR2: SNHLY, FYNNEI. CDR3 loop: CASSSDRGSGQPQHF. CDR3 nucleotide sequence: TGTGCCAGCAGCTCAGACAGGGGGAGCGGTCAGCCCCAGCATTTT.

The rearrangement links TRBV9 to TRBJ2-1, with 7 bases that match TRBD2. V was pared by 3 bases and J by 2 bases, with 5 bases of the junction left unmatched. The CDR3 has 15 residues. Germline loops: CDR1 SGDLS, CDR2 YYNGEE. Here the CDR3 reads CASSAGGGTYNEQFF. The CDR3 DNA is TGTGCCAGCAGCGCCGGGGGAGGGACCTACAATGAGCAGTTCTTC.

This clone was counted once. This rearrangement joins TRBV7-8 to TRBJ2-7; D is possibly TRBD1 (5 bases). The CDR3 loop spans 16 amino acids. V lost 5 bases and J lost 0, with 17 bases in between. CDR1 is SGHVS, CDR2 FQNEAQ, per germline. The CDR3 is CASSLRQLRSSYEQYF. The CDR3 region has the DNA TGTGCCAGCAGCCTCCGACAGCTTAGGAGCTCCTACGAGCAGTACTTC.

The gene calls are TRBV5-1 and TRBJ2-2; D is ambiguous. This CDR3 region has 15 residues. The germline V gene encodes CDR1 SGHRS and CDR2 YFSETQ. V shed 0 bases and J shed 4 bases, with 10 bases lying between them. CDR3 in amino acids: CASSLDGVPTGELFF. DNA of the CDR3: TGCGCCAGCAGCTTGGATGGCGTACCCACCGGGGAGCTGTTTTTT.

The chain combines TRBV6-1 with TRBJ2-5; 9 bases map to TRBD2. Germline CDR1 MNHNS, CDR2 SASEGT. J lost 4 bases, V lost 3 bases, and 6 bases had no gene match. CDR3 length: 15 residues. This CDR3 reads CASSDMTSGLETQYF. CDR3 nucleotide sequence: TGTGCCAGCAGTGATATGACTAGCGGTTTAGAGACCCAGTACTTC.

The chain has TRBV28 and TRBJ1-1; D unresolved. The CDR3 length is 12 residues. Trimming took off 2 bases at V and 7 bases at J, with 8 bases between the two ends. CDR1 is MDHEN, CDR2 SYDVKM, per germline. CDR3: CASSLRSLEAFF. CDR3 coding DNA: TGTGCCAGCAGTTTAAGAAGCCTTGAAGCTTTCTTT.

The chain recombines TRBV5-5 with TRBJ1-2, with 8 bases identical to TRBD1. The CDR3 has 16 residues. The junction had 13 bases not matched to a gene; V was cut back by 4 bases and J by 5 bases. Germline V CDR1 and CDR2: SGHKS, YYEKEE (reference sequence). As DNA, the CDR3 is TGTGCCAGCAGCGCTGGCACTTGGACAGGGAGGTATGGCTACACCTTC. This encodes CASSAGTWTGRYGYTF. The variable domain in full, with the rest retrieved from reference TRBV5-5 and TRBJ1-2, is DAGVTQSPTHLIKTRGQQVTLRCSPISGHKSVSWYQQVLGQGPQFIFQYYEKEERGRGNFPDRFSARQFPNYSSELNVNALLLGDSALYLCASSAGTWTGRYGYTFGSGTRLTVV.

The chain combines TRBV10-3 with TRBJ1-2; no firm D call. V lost 0 bases to trimming and J lost 4 bases, with 12 bases between them. This CDR3 is 15 amino acids long. Germline assignment: CDR1 ENHRY and CDR2 SYGVKD. In DNA, the CDR3 is TGTGCCATCAGTGAGTCGAAGCCAGGCGCCTATGGCTACACCTTC. Encoded protein: CAISESKPGAYGYTF.